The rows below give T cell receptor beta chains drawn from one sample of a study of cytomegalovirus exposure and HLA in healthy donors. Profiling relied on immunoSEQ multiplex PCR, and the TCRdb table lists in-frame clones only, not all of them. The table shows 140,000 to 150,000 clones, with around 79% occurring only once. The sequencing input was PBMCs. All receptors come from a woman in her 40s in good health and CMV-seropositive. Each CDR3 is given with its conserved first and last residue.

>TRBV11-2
CASSVGQGIEAFF
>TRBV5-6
CASNLNGQSYEQYF
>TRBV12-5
CASGLIRGVAGVQETQYF
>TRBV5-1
CASSLAASVNTEAFF
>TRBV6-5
CASRAAKTQYF
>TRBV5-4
CASSLFSGSSTDTQYF
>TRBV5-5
CASSPTGWTNYGYTF
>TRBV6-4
CASHLLAGVLCEQYF
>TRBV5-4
CASSLIAVQETQYF
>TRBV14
CASSQDVDRGDWTEAFF
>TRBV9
CASSAGGAVYTDTQYF
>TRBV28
CASRLGRRNGYTF
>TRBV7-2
CASSPEEGPYNEQFF
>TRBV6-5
CASSYFDEQYF
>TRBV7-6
CASSPGLAGFDTQYF
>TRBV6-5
CASSVQGAANEKLFF
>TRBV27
CATTSPGETQYF
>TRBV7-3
CASSLMGTGGEAFF
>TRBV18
CASSSGQGRDGYTF
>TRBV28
CASSPHDRTNQPQHF
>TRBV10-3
CAISASSGQAYGYTF
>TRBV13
CASSFGPNTEAFF
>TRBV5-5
CASSFLAGTNTGELFF
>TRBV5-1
CASSLAGDRLYSYEQYF
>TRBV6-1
CASRDRGLTEAFF
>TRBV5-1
CASSWDRVTEAFF
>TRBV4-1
CASSIQGTPMNTEAFF
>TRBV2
CASSDLAGGPDEQFF
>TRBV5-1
CASSPQGALGNEQFF
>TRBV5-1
CASRKSTVDTYEQYF
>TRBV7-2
CASSLSTGSNQPQHF
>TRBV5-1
CASSFGDTDTQYF
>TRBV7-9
CASSSPPNREQNTEAFF
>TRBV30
CAWAPGQGATDTQYF
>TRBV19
CASSIDSVDRGRSPLHF
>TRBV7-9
CASSFTGGAETQYF
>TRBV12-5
CASGLSPQIHEQFF
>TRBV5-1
CASSTAGTAMNTEAFF
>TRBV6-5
CASSFGLAGYNEQFF
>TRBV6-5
CASTGTGTSNSPLHF